This passage covers 14 T cell receptor beta chains from one sample sequenced in a study of graft-versus-host responses after intestinal transplantation. No cognate antigen is known for these TCRs. TCRdb's copy holds only in-frame clones and misses some; the assay was immunoSEQ multiplex PCR. This sample yields roughly 120,000 clones, of which over 80% are seen a single time; more than 0.1% belongs to the top ten. Here the sequenced sample was unstimulated CD4+ T cells sorted from spleen or lymph node cells, taken before intestinal transplant. Receptors originate from a human donor who received an intestinal transplant.

The rearrangement links TRBV18 to TRBJ2-1; 10 bases line up with TRBD2. The CDR3 contains 15 residues. Germline lookup yields CDR1 KGHSH and CDR2 LQKENI. V trimming: 1 base; J trimming: 5 bases; junction bases outside the gene matches: 2. CDR3 nucleotide sequence: TGTGCCAGCTCACCACAGCTAGCGGGGGACAATGAGCAGTTCTTC. Translating it yields CASSPQLAGDNEQFF. The full variable domain, its missing parts supplied by reference TRBV18 and TRBJ2-1, is NAGVMQNPRHLVRRRGQEARLRCSPMKGHSHVYWYRQLPEEGLKFMVYLQKENIIDESGMPKERFSAEFPKEGPSILRIQQVVRGDSAAYFCASSPQLAGDNEQFFGPGTRLTVL.

In DNA, the CDR3 is TGTGCCACGAAAAACAGGGTTCAGGGAGAGACCCAGTACTTC. Its protein product is CATKNRVQGETQYF. The chain has TRBV11-3 and TRBJ2-5, with D maybe TRBD1 (6 bases). The V gene's germline CDR1 is SGHNT and CDR2 YENEEA. The V and J ends lost 10 bases and 4 bases respectively, with 19 bases between them. The CDR3 runs to 14 residues. The whole variable domain, filled in from reference TRBV11-3 and TRBJ2-5, reads EAGVVQSPRYKIIEKKQPVAFWCNPISGHNTLYWYLQNLGQGPELLIRYENEEAVDDSQLPKDRFSAERLKGVDSTLKIQPAELGDSAVYLCATKNRVQGETQYFGPGTRLLVL.

The chain uses TRBV11-2 and TRBJ1-4; no clear D. The CDR3 covers 14 residues. The V gene's germline CDR1 is SGHAT and CDR2 FQNNGV. Trimming shortened V by 0 bases and J by 7 bases, and 9 bases separated the two germline ends. In nucleotides, the CDR3 is TGTGCCAGCAGCTTAGATAAAGGGAGTGAAAAACTGTTTTTT. Residues: CASSLDKGSEKLFF.

The chain recombines TRBV6-5 with TRBJ2-3; 10 bases are shared with TRBD1. The CDR3 contains 15 residues. CDR1 and CDR2 from the germline V gene are MNHEY and SVGAGI. V dropped 6 bases and J dropped 3; count of bases not matched to a gene: 6. CDR3 DNA: TGTGCCAGCAGCCGGGGGACAGGGGTTACAGATACGCAGTATTTT. Translating it yields CASSRGTGVTDTQYF.

The genes are TRBV6-1 and TRBJ2-5; TRBD1 matches at 11 bases. This CDR3 comprises 14 residues. Trimming at V came to 4 bases and at J to 5 bases, leaving 3 bases not matched to a gene. The V gene's germline CDR1 is MNHNS and CDR2 SASEGT. The CDR3 loop is CASSGGTGGETQYF. CDR3 DNA: TGTGCCAGCAGTGGAGGGACAGGGGGGGAGACCCAGTACTTC.

This rearrangement joins TRBV27 to TRBJ2-1; 7 nucleotides line up with TRBD2. CDR1 MNHEY and CDR2 SMNVEV come from the germline V gene (reference sequence). The CDR3 length is 15 residues. V gave up 8 bases and J gave up 5 bases; unmatched junction bases: 12. The CDR3 here is CASQSRGRWDNEQFF. Here the CDR3 DNA reads TGTGCCAGCCAAAGTCGCGGGAGATGGGACAATGAGCAGTTCTTC.

The chain is built from TRBV15 and TRBJ2-3; D remains unclear. CDR3 size: 14 residues. Germline V lookup: CDR1 LNHNV, CDR2 YYDKDF (reference sequence). The ends were cut back, 3 bases at V and 5 bases at J, with 12 bases in the middle. DNA of the CDR3: TGTGCCACCAGCAGTCCCACTGGGTTAGATACGCAGTATTTT. Amino acid sequence: CATSSPTGLDTQYF.

The DNA for the CDR3 is TGTGCCAACCAACAGCGGTACGACGGGGAGCTGTTTTTT. This codes for CANQQRYDGELFF. The chain uses TRBV28 and TRBJ2-2; a weak D match, TRBD2 (5 bases). V was trimmed by 10 bases and J by 7 bases, leaving 16 bases between them. The V gene's germline CDR1 is MDHEN and CDR2 SYDVKM. This CDR3 has 13 residues.

CDR3 amino acids: CASSLHQPQHF. The CDR3 DNA sequence: TGTGCCAGCAGCCTCCATCAGCCCCAGCATTTT. The rearrangement links TRBV28 to TRBJ1-5, with no clear D. The CDR3 runs to 11 residues. V was shortened by 6 bases and J by 5 bases, with 5 bases between the two germline ends. Germline CDR1 is MDHEN and CDR2 is SYDVKM.

The CDR3 DNA reads as TGTGCCAGCAGCTTGGCAGTCAACTACGAGCAGTACTTC. It yields the protein CASSLAVNYEQYF. This chain links TRBV7-9 with TRBJ2-7; the D is unclear. Germline CDR1 SEHNR, CDR2 FQNEAQ (reference sequence). The length of the CDR3 is 13 residues. The V end lost 3 bases, the J end lost 3 bases, and 9 bases lay between the germline ends.

V is TRBV7-3 and J is TRBJ2-7, with 7 bases matching TRBD2. V lost 4 bases and J lost 2; bases outside the gene matches: 8. Germline CDR1 reads SGHTA; CDR2 reads FQGTGA. The CDR3 runs 15 residues. CDR3 nucleotide sequence: TGTGCCAGCAGCTCCTCGGGAGGAGGACCCTACGAGCAGTACTTC. Protein product: CASSSSGGGPYEQYF.

V is TRBV30 and J is TRBJ2-1; D not certain. The germline gives CDR1 GTSNPN, CDR2 SVGIG (reference sequence). The V gene lost 3 bases and the J gene lost 9 bases, with 15 bases spanning the gap. CDR3 length: 13 residues. The CDR3, as DNA: TGTGCCTGGAGCCTAACAAGAGTCGTTGAGCAGTTCTTC. This codes for CAWSLTRVVEQFF.

V and J are TRBV6-1 and TRBJ2-1, with 11 bases aligning to TRBD2. V dropped 3 bases and J dropped 8; count of bases not matched to a gene: 12. Germline CDR1 is MNHNS and CDR2 is SASEGT. This CDR3 is 17 amino acids long. CDR3 residues: CASSDYGTSGPGDEQFF. In DNA, the CDR3 is TGTGCCAGCAGTGACTATGGGACTAGCGGTCCGGGGGATGAGCAGTTCTTC.

J is TRBJ2-5 and V is TRBV6-6, with 8 nucleotides matching TRBD2. This CDR3 has 12 amino acids. Losses at the gene ends were 5 bases for V and 6 bases for J; bases not matched to a gene: 2. Germline V gene lookup returns CDR1 MNHNY and CDR2 SVGAGI (reference sequence). This chain's CDR3 is CASSSGGKTQYF. DNA of the CDR3: TGTGCCAGCAGTAGCGGGGGCAAGACCCAGTACTTC.